The T cell receptor (beta chain) under discussion was sequenced for a study of blood T cell repertoires in COVID-19. Study details: T cells, B-cell-depleted T cells, or PBMCs provided the cDNA or gDNA that served as material.

V was shortened by 6 bases and J by 1 base, with 15 bases between the two germline ends. The CDR3 runs to 15 residues. Germline CDR1 is LNHDA and CDR2 is SQIVND (reference sequence). The method was immunoSEQ multiplex PCR; TCRdb's version includes in-frame clones alone and lacks a portion of them. The table records 300,000 to 400,000 clones, around 83% of them present only once. The TCR sequence derives from a man under 40 with active or convalescent COVID-19. This chain links TRBV19 with TRBJ2-5; possible D gene TRBD2, 6 bases. The sequenced material came from peripheral blood. The DNA of the CDR3 is TGTGCCAGTAGGGCGAGGGGAGGTTCCCAAGAGACCCAGTACTTC. Amino acid sequence: CASRARGGSQETQYF.